What follows is one TCR beta chain and its context. CDR3 length equals 18 residues. Per germline, CDR1 SGDLS and CDR2 YYNGEE. V trimming: 0 bases; J trimming: 1 base; junction bases outside the gene matches: 6. Symptom resolution, clearance, or two negative PCRs marked donors in Cohort 3 as recovered. Under the authors' procedure: From reference gene primer amplification, estimates of nucleated cell counts were derived. Measured with immunoSEQ multiplex PCR; TCRdb has only the in-frame clones, and not every one. V, J and clone size were drawn from that table, and D and trimming were deduced from the DNA. The sample has a few hundred thousand clones; about nine tenths are singletons. This entry belongs to a study of blood T cell repertoires in COVID-19.

This TCR was recovered from a man under 40 who had recovered from COVID-19. Sequencing input: PBMCs or T cells enriched from blood (not recorded which). The chain joins TRBV9 to TRBJ2-2, with 10 nucleotides matching TRBD1. For the CDR3, the DNA is TGTGCCAGCAGCGTAGCTGGGACAGGGGCGTTGAACACCGGGGAGCTGTTTTTT. This codes for CASSVAGTGALNTGELFF.